This T cell receptor beta chain was identified during a study of T cell repertoires in cytomegalovirus infection. TCRdb re-analysed the reads in MiXCR, keeping a single row per CDR3 protein. The data hold about 700,000 distinct CDR3 sequences, with around 30% observed a single time. Looked up from germline, CDR1 is SGHTA and CDR2 is FQGNSA. J was trimmed by 9 bases and V by 5 bases; bases with no gene match: 3. The CDR3 runs 13 residues. Regarding the study as a whole: HLA-C-restricted TCR beta clonotypes specific for CMV led the ex vivo response.

In regard to this clonotype: Its antigen remains unknown.

V gene TRBV7-2 combines with J gene TRBJ2-2, with 10 bases aligning to TRBD2. The sample consisted of cultured PBMCs, taken from culture after CMV antigen stimulation. The origin of this receptor is a human donor in good health (CMV status not recorded). Some clones in this sample may be carry-over from other donors' samples. In DNA form, the CDR3 reads TGTGCCAGCAGCGGAACTAGCGGGAGGGAGCTGTTTTTT. Translating it yields CASSGTSGRELFF.